This note documents a single TCR beta chain sequence. This record comes from a study of blood T cell repertoires in COVID-19. Germline V gene data show CDR1 as MDHEN and CDR2 as SYDVKM. Trimming took 6 bases from V and 5 from J; bases not matched to a gene: 6. The CDR3 is 14 amino acids. Clones were read by immunoSEQ multiplex PCR, and TCRdb kept only the in-frame ones, dropping some. The table shows roughly 260,000 clones, with just over 90% occurring only once. The genes are TRBV28 and TRBJ1-4, with 7 positions matching TRBD1. This TCR derives from a young woman who had recovered from COVID-19. The specimen was PBMCs or T cells enriched from blood (not recorded which). CDR3 DNA sequence: TGTGCCAGCAGCTCCGGGACAGAAAATGAAAAACTGTTTTTT. Translated, it gives CASSSGTENEKLFF.